The clone carrying this TCR beta chain was counted at least ten times. Its antigen remains unidentified. The sample is drawn from a study of breast tumors, draining lymph nodes, adjacent tissues. Study-level findings and limits: Most tumor T cells seemingly derive from lymph node, then expand in tumor.

Axillary draining lymph nodes of breast cancer patients supplied the node samples. TCRdb ran MiXCR on the multiplex PCR reads and lists one entry per CDR3 protein. The table records 200,000 to 250,000 distinct CDR3 sequences, less than 45% of them present only once. Sequenced: axillary lymph node tissue. This sequence originates from a female donor with breast cancer. Some clones in this sample may be carry-over from other donors' samples.

The CDR3, as DNA: TGTGCCACCAGTCCGCAGGGTCGGAGCACAGATACGCAGTATTTT. It specifies CATSPQGRSTDTQYF. This rearrangement joins TRBV24-1 to TRBJ2-3; TRBD1 is a possible D gene (5 bases). The germline V and J ends were trimmed by 6 bases and 0 bases, with 12 bases remaining between them. Germline V CDR1 and CDR2: KGHDR, SFDVKD. The CDR3 is 15 amino acids.